Given below is one T cell receptor beta chain in context. A much larger clone lies one base from this, so it may be a read error. The CDR3 carries no conserved terminal phenylalanine or tryptophan, so it likely arises from a read error. This sample is part of a study of T cell repertoires in cytomegalovirus infection. TCRdb reprocessed the reads with MiXCR, giving one entry per CDR3 protein. The data show 450,000 to 550,000 distinct CDR3 sequences, about 15% seen once. This TCR derives from a human donor in good health (CMV status not recorded). Some clones in this sample may be carry-over from other donors' samples. Sequences were obtained from CD8+ T cells from PBMCs.

CDR3 sequence (DNA): TGTGCCAGCAGTTTAATTCGGCAGGGAGGAGCGGGGCGGGGTGAGCAGTTCTTA. Its protein is CASSLIRQGGAGRGEQFL. This chain uses TRBV12-3 or TRBV12-4 with TRBJ2-1; 7 bases are shared with TRBD2. The junction had 19 bases not matched to a gene; V was cut back by 2 bases and J by 9 bases. This CDR3 comprises 18 residues.